The 24 T cell receptor beta chains below all came from one sample that was sequenced in a study of STAT5B mutations in CD4+ large granular lymphocyte leukemia. Here immunoSEQ multiplex PCR was the method, and the copy in TCRdb shows in-frame clones only, minus some. The sample includes about 25,000 clones, 70% to 80% of them seen just once. The sequencing sample was made of CD4+ T cells from blood buffy coats. Receptors were obtained from a human donor in good health.

Here the CDR3 reads CASSSTGIKNTGELFF. The CDR3 DNA reads as TGTGCCAGCAGCTCGACAGGGATAAAGAACACCGGGGAGCTGTTTTTT. The chain links TRBV7-2 to TRBJ2-2, with 7 positions matching TRBD1. V trimming: 4 bases; J trimming: 1 base; junction bases outside the gene matches: 6. The CDR3 is 16 amino acids. Germline-derived CDR1 and CDR2 are SGHTA and FQGNSA.

The J gene is TRBJ2-3, the V gene TRBV19; D is undetermined. Trimming pared 3 bases from V and 0 bases from J, leaving 10 bases between. The CDR3 length is 15 residues. The germline V gene encodes CDR1 LNHDA and CDR2 SQIVND (reference sequence). CDR3 DNA: TGTGCCAGTAGTATGGGCCCTCTCAGCACAGATACGCAGTATTTT. This encodes CASSMGPLSTDTQYF.

The chain combines TRBV4-2 with TRBJ2-4; TRBD2 matches 7 bases. The CDR3 extends over 15 amino acids. The trim removed 0 bases at V and 8 bases at J, leaving 7 bases unmatched. CDR1 is LGHNA and CDR2 is YNFKEQ in the germline V gene. The CDR3 sequence is CASSQDPGGRYIQYF. The CDR3 bases are TGTGCCAGCAGCCAAGATCCCGGGGGGAGATACATTCAGTACTTC.

The chain combines TRBV30 with TRBJ1-4, with a weak D call TRBD1 (5 bases). The CDR3 extends over 13 amino acids. The germline CDR1 and CDR2 sequences are GTSNPN and SVGIG (reference sequence). Trimming took 2 bases from V and 6 from J, leaving 10 bases between them. The DNA for the CDR3 is TGTGCCTGGAGTAACAGGTGGGATGAAAAACTGTTTTTT. Protein: CAWSNRWDEKLFF.

The chain is built from TRBV6-5 and TRBJ2-1, with TRBD2 matching 10 bases. Germline assignment: CDR1 MNHEY and CDR2 SVGAGI. The CDR3 sequence is 12 residues long. V was pared by 6 bases and J by 9 bases, with 2 bases of the junction left unmatched. The DNA of the CDR3 is TGTGCCAGCAGGCGGACTAGCGGTGAGCAGTTCTTC. It translates to CASRRTSGEQFF.

The rearrangement links TRBV7-2 to TRBJ2-1; 9 bases agree with TRBD2. V lost 4 bases and J lost 10; bases outside the gene matches: 17. CDR3 length: 17 residues. CDR1 and CDR2 (germline): SGHTA, FQGNSA. The chain's CDR3 is CASSSPGARLAGNEQFF. The DNA of the CDR3 is TGTGCCAGCAGCTCCCCGGGGGCGAGGCTAGCGGGGAACGAGCAGTTCTTC.

The V call is TRBV30, the J call TRBJ1-2; tentative D call: TRBD1 (5 bases). Germline assignment: CDR1 GTSNPN and CDR2 SVGIG (reference sequence). The CDR3 extends over 15 amino acids. V lost 4 bases and J 0 bases, leaving 15 bases between the germline ends. CDR3 bases: TGTGCCTGGAAGCCAGGGCGGATCCCTAACTATGGCTACACCTTC. As protein: CAWKPGRIPNYGYTF. Full variable domain (remainder filled in from reference TRBV30 and TRBJ1-2): SQTIHQWPATLVQPVGSPLSLECTVEGTSNPNLYWYRQAAGRGLQLLFYSVGIGQISSEVPQNLSASRPQDRQFILSSKKLLLSDSGFYLCAWKPGRIPNYGYTFGSGTRLTVV.

The chain employs TRBV5-1 and TRBJ2-5; 8 positions match TRBD1. V was pared by 4 bases and J by 3 bases, with 5 bases of the junction left unmatched. CDR1 and CDR2 (germline): SGHRS, YFSETQ. The CDR3 is made up of 14 amino acids. The CDR3 region is CASSEYRGKETQYF. The CDR3 DNA is TGCGCCAGCAGCGAATACAGGGGGAAAGAGACCCAGTACTTC.

The chain uses TRBV4-1 and TRBJ2-3; D gene uncertain. This CDR3 region has 14 residues. The V end was cut by 3 bases, the J end by 4 bases, with 11 bases between. Germline V gives CDR1 MGHRA, CDR2 YSYEKL. The CDR3 loop is CASSQALLADTQYF. CDR3 in DNA: TGCGCCAGCAGCCAGGCCCTCTTGGCAGATACGCAGTATTTT.

The chain combines TRBV19 with TRBJ1-2; unclear D gene. Trimming left V 5 bases short and J 0 bases short, with 10 bases between. Per the germline V gene, CDR1 is LNHDA and CDR2 is SQIVND (reference sequence). The CDR3 is 14 residues long. The CDR3 nucleotides read TGTGCCAGTAGTCCAGGTTCAGCTAACTATGGCTACACCTTC. Translating it yields CASSPGSANYGYTF. The full variable domain, its missing parts supplied by reference TRBV19 and TRBJ1-2, is DGGITQSPKYLFRKEGQNVTLSCEQNLNHDAMYWYRQDPGQGLRLIYYSQIVNDFQKGDIAEGYSVSREKKESFPLTVTSAQKNPTAFYLCASSPGSANYGYTFGSGTRLTVV.

This clone was counted a single time. This chain uses TRBV5-4 with TRBJ2-5, with 9 nucleotides matching TRBD1. The CDR3 is 15 residues long. J was trimmed by 5 bases and V by 2 bases; bases with no gene match: 7. The germline CDR1 and CDR2 sequences are SGHNT and YYREEE (reference sequence). The CDR3, as DNA: TGTGCCAGCAGCTTTCTCGGACAGGGGAGTGAGACCCAGTACTTC. Translation: CASSFLGQGSETQYF.

This clone was seen a handful of times. This chain connects TRBV15 to TRBJ1-5; tentatively, D is TRBD1 (5 bases). V was clipped by 0 bases and J by 5 bases, with 11 bases between them. In germline, CDR1 is LNHNV, CDR2 YYDKDF (reference sequence). The CDR3 sequence is 15 residues long. CDR3 sequence: CATSRDQGGYQPQHF. CDR3 nucleotide sequence: TGTGCCACCAGCAGAGATCAGGGAGGGTATCAGCCCCAGCATTTT.

J is TRBJ2-3 and V is TRBV10-3; D is uncertain. V was cut by 3 bases and J by 1 base, with 5 bases left in between. Germline V gene lookup returns CDR1 ENHRY and CDR2 SYGVKD. CDR3 length equals 13 residues. The CDR3 reads CAISESGTDTQYF. The CDR3 DNA follows: TGTGCCATCAGTGAATCTGGCACAGATACGCAGTATTTT.

This clone was seen more than once but under ten times. The rearrangement joins TRBV30 to TRBJ1-2; tentative D call: TRBD1 (5 bases). V was cut by 5 bases and J by 7 bases, with 17 bases left in between. Germline V gene lookup returns CDR1 GTSNPN and CDR2 SVGIG (reference sequence). CDR3 length: 13 residues. The DNA of the CDR3 is TGTGCCTGGTGGGGGGGAGGGATTCGTGGCTACACCTTC. Its protein is CAWWGGGIRGYTF.

This clone appeared a few times. The V and J genes are TRBV18 and TRBJ1-1; D might be TRBD1 (6 bases). This CDR3 contains 14 residues. Germline lookup yields CDR1 KGHSH and CDR2 LQKENI. V was pared by 1 base and J by 7 bases, with 13 bases between. CDR3 bases: TGTGCCAGCTCACCACGCCATAGGGGGATTGAAGCTTTCTTT. This sequence encodes CASSPRHRGIEAFF.

The J gene is TRBJ1-4, the V gene TRBV7-2, with TRBD1 matching over 7 bases. The germline V gene encodes CDR1 SGHTA and CDR2 FQGNSA. This CDR3 spans 18 amino acids. Unmatched junction bases numbered 10, after V lost 1 base and J lost 2 bases. The CDR3 loop is CASSLGRGALLTNEKLFF. In nucleotides, the CDR3 is TGTGCCAGCAGCTTAGGCAGGGGGGCATTACTTACTAATGAAAAACTGTTTTTT.

The chain uses TRBV7-2 and TRBJ2-3; D may be TRBD1 or TRBD2 (6 bases each). This CDR3 is built from 14 residues. The germline V gene has CDR1 SGHTA and CDR2 FQGNSA. V was clipped by 7 bases and J by 0 bases, with 11 bases between them. The chain's CDR3 is CASTRGGSTDTQYF. CDR3 coding DNA: TGTGCCAGCACCCGAGGGGGGAGCACAGATACGCAGTATTTT. Full variable domain (missing parts from reference TRBV7-2 and TRBJ2-3): GAGVSQSPSNKVTEKGKDVELRCDPISGHTALYWYRQSLGQGLEFLIYFQGNSAPDKSGLPSDRFSAERTGGSVSTLTIQRTQQEDSAVYLCASTRGGSTDTQYFGPGTRLTVL.

This clone has only a few counts. The V gene is TRBV7-9, the J gene TRBJ2-1, with 7 bases that match TRBD1. V lost 2 bases and J lost 15; bases outside the gene matches: 13. The V gene's germline CDR1 is SEHNR and CDR2 FQNEAQ (reference sequence). The CDR3 spans 14 residues. The CDR3 DNA sequence: TGTGCCAGCAGCTTAATCAGGAGCACAGGGGCCGTGTTCTTC. Residues: CASSLIRSTGAVFF.

This clone was found a few times. V and J are TRBV6-6 and TRBJ1-1, with TRBD1 as a possible D gene (6 bases). The CDR3 spans 13 residues. Germline CDR1 MNHNY, CDR2 SVGAGI (reference sequence). The V gene lost 8 bases and the J gene lost 5 bases, with 15 bases spanning the gap. CDR3 DNA: TGTGCCAGCCTACAGGGTCTGGGGACTGAAGCTTTCTTT. Translated, it gives CASLQGLGTEAFF.

J is TRBJ1-4 and V is TRBV30, with TRBD1 identical over 7 bases. The CDR3 length is 13 residues. The V and J ends lost 1 base and 5 bases, in that order; junction bases with no gene match: 1. The germline V gene encodes CDR1 GTSNPN and CDR2 SVGIG (reference sequence). Here the CDR3 reads CAWSGQGNEKLFF. The CDR3 region has the DNA TGTGCCTGGAGTGGACAGGGAAATGAAAAACTGTTTTTT.

This chain joins TRBV7-6 and TRBJ2-5, with D possibly being TRBD1 (6 bases). The CDR3 sequence is 14 residues long. Germline lookup yields CDR1 SGHVS and CDR2 FNYEAQ. V gave up 1 base and J gave up 7 bases, with 13 bases separating them. The CDR3 is CASSLEDSLPTQYF. CDR3 DNA: TGTGCCAGCAGCTTAGAGGACAGCCTACCGACCCAGTACTTC.

The chain links TRBV5-5 to TRBJ2-7; D call uncertain. The germline V gene has CDR1 SGHKS and CDR2 YYEKEE (reference sequence). The CDR3 is 14 amino acids. Trimming took off 0 bases at V and 3 bases at J, with 10 bases between the two ends. The CDR3 nucleotides are TGTGCCAGCAGCTTGGATGGCAGCGTCTACGAGCAGTACGTC. Translation gives CASSLDGSVYEQYV.

The chain combines TRBV13 with TRBJ1-4; D not resolved. The CDR3 is 17 amino acids. From germline, CDR1 is PRHDT and CDR2 FYEKMQ (reference sequence). V dropped 5 bases and J dropped 0 bases, with 16 bases sitting between them. CDR3 loop: CASSPPLGPATNEKLFF. Here the CDR3 DNA reads TGTGCCAGCAGCCCGCCTCTAGGCCCCGCAACTAATGAAAAACTGTTTTTT.

The chain carries TRBV19 and TRBJ1-2; no definite D call. CDR1 is LNHDA and CDR2 is SQIVND in the germline V gene (reference sequence). The CDR3 loop spans 12 amino acids. V was clipped by 7 bases and J by 8 bases, with 14 bases between them. The CDR3 nucleotides read TGTGCCAGTATCCCCCAGCAGGAGGGCTACACCTTC. Translation gives CASIPQQEGYTF.